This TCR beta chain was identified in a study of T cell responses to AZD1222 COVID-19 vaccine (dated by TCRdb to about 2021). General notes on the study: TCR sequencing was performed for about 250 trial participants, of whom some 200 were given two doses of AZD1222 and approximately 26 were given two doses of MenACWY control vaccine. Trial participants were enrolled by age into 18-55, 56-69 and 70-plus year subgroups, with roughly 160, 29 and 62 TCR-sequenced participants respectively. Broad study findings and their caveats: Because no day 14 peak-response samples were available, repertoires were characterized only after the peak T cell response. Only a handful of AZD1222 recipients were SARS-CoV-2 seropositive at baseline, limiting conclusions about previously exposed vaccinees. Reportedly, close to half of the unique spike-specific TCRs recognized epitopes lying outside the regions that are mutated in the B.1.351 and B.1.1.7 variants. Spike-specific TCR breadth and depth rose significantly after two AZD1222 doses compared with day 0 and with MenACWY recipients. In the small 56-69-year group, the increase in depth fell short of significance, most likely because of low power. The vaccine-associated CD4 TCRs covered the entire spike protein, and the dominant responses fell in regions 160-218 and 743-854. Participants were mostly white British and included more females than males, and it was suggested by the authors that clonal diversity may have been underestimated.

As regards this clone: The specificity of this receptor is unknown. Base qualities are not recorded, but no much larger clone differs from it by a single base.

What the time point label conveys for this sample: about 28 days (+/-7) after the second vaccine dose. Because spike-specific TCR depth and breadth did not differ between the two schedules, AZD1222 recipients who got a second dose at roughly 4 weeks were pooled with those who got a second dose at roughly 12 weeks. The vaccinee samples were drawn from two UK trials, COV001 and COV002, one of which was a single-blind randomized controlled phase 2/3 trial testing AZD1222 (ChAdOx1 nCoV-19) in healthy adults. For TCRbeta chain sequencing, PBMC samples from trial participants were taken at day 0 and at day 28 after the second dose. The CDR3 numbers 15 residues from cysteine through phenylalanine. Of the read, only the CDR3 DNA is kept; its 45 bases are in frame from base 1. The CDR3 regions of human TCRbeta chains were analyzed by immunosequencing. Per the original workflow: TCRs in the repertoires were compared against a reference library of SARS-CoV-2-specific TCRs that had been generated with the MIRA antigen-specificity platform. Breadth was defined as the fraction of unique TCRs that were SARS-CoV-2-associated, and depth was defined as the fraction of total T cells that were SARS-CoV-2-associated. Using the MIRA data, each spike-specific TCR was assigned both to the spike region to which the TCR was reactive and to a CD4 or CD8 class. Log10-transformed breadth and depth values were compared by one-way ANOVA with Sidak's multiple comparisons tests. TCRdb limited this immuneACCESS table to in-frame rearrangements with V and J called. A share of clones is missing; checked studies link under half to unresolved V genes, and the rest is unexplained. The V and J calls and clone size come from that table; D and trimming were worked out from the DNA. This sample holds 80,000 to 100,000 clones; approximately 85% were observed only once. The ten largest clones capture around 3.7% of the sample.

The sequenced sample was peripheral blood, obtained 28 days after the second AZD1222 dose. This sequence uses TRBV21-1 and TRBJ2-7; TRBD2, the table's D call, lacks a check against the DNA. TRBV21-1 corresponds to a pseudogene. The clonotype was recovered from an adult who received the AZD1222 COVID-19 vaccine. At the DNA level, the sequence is TGTGCCAGCAACCTCACTAGCGGGAGTTCCTACGAGCAGTACTTC. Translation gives CASNLTSGSSYEQYF.